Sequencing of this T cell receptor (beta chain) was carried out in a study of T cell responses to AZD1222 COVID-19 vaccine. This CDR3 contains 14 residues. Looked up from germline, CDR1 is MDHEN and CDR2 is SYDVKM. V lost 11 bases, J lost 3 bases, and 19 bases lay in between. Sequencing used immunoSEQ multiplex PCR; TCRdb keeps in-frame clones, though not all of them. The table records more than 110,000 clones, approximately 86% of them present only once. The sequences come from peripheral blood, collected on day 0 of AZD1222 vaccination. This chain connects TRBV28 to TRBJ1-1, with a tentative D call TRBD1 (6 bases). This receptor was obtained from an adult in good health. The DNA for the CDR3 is TGTGCCTTCCACAGGGTAGCTGGCGACACTGAAGCTTTCTTT. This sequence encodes CAFHRVAGDTEAFF.